This T cell receptor (beta chain) stems from a study of a mutant IDH1 vaccine in newly diagnosed glioma. Study-wide results and limits: Pseudoprogression showed no apparent link to changes in top peripheral T cell clonotypes. Of the patients, 93.3% had vaccine-induced immune responses.

About this clone: Its target is unknown.

Trimming cost V 6 bases and J 3 bases, with 15 bases left between them. Germline loops: CDR1 GTSNPN, CDR2 SVGIG (reference sequence). The CDR3 length is 14 residues. Sequencing used immunoSEQ multiplex PCR; TCRdb keeps in-frame clones, though not all of them. The sample holds approximately 56,000 clones, roughly two thirds seen once. Time point in this sample: week 47, end of study. Topical imiquimod was applied with each vaccine dose, which held 300 ug of mutant IDH1 20-mer peptide. The TCR comes from a man aged 35 to 55 with glioma. Some clones in this sample may be carry-over from other donors' samples. The sample in question was peripheral blood mononuclear cells (PBMCs), obtained from a glioma patient whose treatment included an IDH1 peptide vaccine. The V call is TRBV30, the J call TRBJ1-3; D gene unclear. The CDR3 spells CACPPAGGGNTIYF. CDR3 DNA sequence: TGTGCCTGCCCCCCAGCGGGCGGTGGAAACACCATATATTTT.